The source of this T cell receptor beta chain is a study of early T cells in non-severe SARS-CoV-2 infection. At the level of the study: Sequencing of bulk RNA from unsorted whole blood was done, without chain pairing.

This clonotype was seen only a few times. Individual cDNA molecules received unique molecular identifiers. TCRdb processed the 5' RACE reads anew with MiXCR; each CDR3 protein has one entry. The sample has 30,000 to 40,000 distinct CDR3 sequences; about 5% are singletons. Germline CDR1 is DFQATT and CDR2 is SNEGSKA (reference sequence). V lost 3 bases, J lost 3 bases, and 4 bases stayed unmatched. The CDR3 runs 13 residues. The sequenced material came from whole blood. The sequence came from an adult who was a healthcare worker with PCR-confirmed SARS-CoV-2 infection or an uninfected control (not recorded which). The chain combines TRBV20-1 with TRBJ1-1; TRBD1 matches 7 bases. This CDR3 reads CSARWTGDTEAFF. The CDR3 DNA follows: TGCAGTGCTAGGTGGACAGGCGACACTGAAGCTTTCTTT.